What follows are 17 T cell receptor beta chains derived from one specimen sequenced in a study of T cell responses to AZD1222 COVID-19 vaccine. Libraries were prepared by immunoSEQ multiplex PCR; TCRdb keeps only in-frame clonotypes and omits some of them. The data contain around 150,000 clones, about 92% of them singletons. The starting material was peripheral blood, obtained 28 days after the second AZD1222 dose. Receptors originate from an adult who received the AZD1222 COVID-19 vaccine.

This chain links TRBV3-1 (or the pseudogene TRBV3-2) with TRBJ2-1, with 7 nucleotides matching TRBD2. V was clipped by 3 bases and J by 14 bases; unmatched bases: 7. Germline lookup yields CDR1 LGHDT and CDR2 YNNKEL (reference sequence). CDR3 length: 12 residues. CDR3 residues: CASSQDRTRKFF. For the CDR3, the DNA is TGTGCCAGCAGCCAGGATCGGACTAGGAAGTTCTTC.

The chain is built from TRBV5-5 and TRBJ2-5; 12 bases agree with TRBD2. Germline loops: CDR1 SGHKS, CDR2 YYEKEE (reference sequence). The CDR3 runs to 16 residues. The trim removed 3 bases at V and 4 bases at J, leaving 7 bases unmatched. The CDR3 DNA sequence: TGTGCCAGCAGCTACACTCCGACTAGCGGGAGAGAGACCCAGTACTTC. Its protein is CASSYTPTSGRETQYF. The full variable domain, with the rest looked up from reference TRBV5-5 and TRBJ2-5, is DAGVTQSPTHLIKTRGQQVTLRCSPISGHKSVSWYQQVLGQGPQFIFQYYEKEERGRGNFPDRFSARQFPNYSSELNVNALLLGDSALYLCASSYTPTSGRETQYFGPGTRLLVL.

The chain couples TRBV5-6 to TRBJ1-5, with 7 positions matching TRBD1. In germline, CDR1 is SGHDT, CDR2 YYEEEE. This CDR3 contains 14 residues. V was pared by 1 base and J by 5 bases, with 3 bases of the junction left unmatched. This CDR3 is CASSLNRGDQPQHF. The CDR3 DNA follows: TGTGCCAGCAGCTTGAACAGGGGTGATCAGCCCCAGCATTTT.

The rearrangement links TRBV18 to TRBJ2-1, with TRBD1 matching over 9 bases. The germline gives CDR1 KGHSH, CDR2 LQKENI. This CDR3 is built from 15 residues. V dropped 6 bases and J dropped 5; count of bases not matched to a gene: 8. CDR3 protein: CASSPGTGSDNEQFF. DNA of the CDR3: TGTGCCAGCTCTCCCGGGACAGGGTCCGACAATGAGCAGTTCTTC.

The J gene is TRBJ1-5, the V gene TRBV6-1; possible D gene TRBD1, 5 bases. V dropped 1 base and J dropped 5 bases, with 9 bases sitting between them. This CDR3 is 14 amino acids long. CDR1 and CDR2 (germline): MNHNS, SASEGT. The DNA for the CDR3 is TGTGCCAGCAGTGAAGGGGGCGGATATCAGCCCCAGCATTTT. It specifies CASSEGGGYQPQHF.

The V and J genes are TRBV28 and TRBJ2-7, with 7 nucleotides matching TRBD2. V trimming: 2 bases; J trimming: 6 bases; junction bases outside the gene matches: 4. The CDR3 is 13 residues long. Per germline, CDR1 MDHEN and CDR2 SYDVKM. CDR3 protein: CASSLGSGTEQYF. The CDR3 DNA follows: TGTGCCAGCAGTTTAGGGAGCGGGACCGAGCAGTACTTC.

This sequence joins TRBV19 and TRBJ1-5, with D tentatively TRBD1 (6 bases). This CDR3 comprises 16 residues. The V and J ends lost 6 bases and 2 bases respectively, with 17 bases between them. Germline CDR1 reads LNHDA; CDR2 reads SQIVND (reference sequence). DNA for the CDR3: TGTGCCAGTAGGAGGACAGTCGGTACGGGCAATCAGCCCCAGCATTTT. Amino acids: CASRRTVGTGNQPQHF.

The chain employs TRBV6-2 or TRBV6-3 and TRBJ2-3, with 9 bases lining up with TRBD2. Trimming cost V 6 bases and J 3 bases; bases outside gene matches: 16. Germline V lookup: CDR1 MNHEY, CDR2 SVGEGT. This CDR3 spans 18 amino acids. The CDR3: CASSPRLAVQSGTDTQYF. CDR3 DNA sequence: TGTGCCAGCAGCCCTAGACTAGCGGTGCAATCGGGGACAGATACGCAGTATTTT.

Written as DNA, the CDR3 is TGTGCCAGCAGTTCCGGGGCCCTTAACTATGGCTACACCTTC. This sequence encodes CASSSGALNYGYTF. The V gene is TRBV27, the J gene TRBJ1-2, with D possibly TRBD1 on 5 matching bases. The CDR3 spans 14 residues. V lost 4 bases to trimming and J lost 1 base, with 10 bases between them. Germline assignment: CDR1 MNHEY and CDR2 SMNVEV (reference sequence).

The chain combines TRBV7-4 with TRBJ1-6; the D gene is possibly TRBD1 (5 bases). V lost 9 bases, J lost 0 bases, and 12 bases lay in between. Germline V gene sequence: CDR1 SGHVT, CDR2 SQSDAQ. This CDR3 contains 15 residues. The CDR3 DNA sequence: TGTGCCAGAGGGACGGAGAGCTCCTATAATTCACCCCTCCACTTT. It translates to CARGTESSYNSPLHF.

This chain links TRBV5-1 with TRBJ2-3, with D possibly being TRBD1 or TRBD2 (7 bases each). The CDR3 extends over 15 amino acids. In germline, CDR1 is SGHRS, CDR2 YFSETQ. V was pared by 5 bases and J by 3 bases, with 16 bases between. For the CDR3, the DNA is TGCGCCAGCAGTGGCAGGGGGGGAAAGACAGATACGCAGTATTTT. The encoded protein is CASSGRGGKTDTQYF. Combining the CDR3 with reference TRBV5-1 and TRBJ2-3 gives the whole variable domain KAGVTQTPRYLIKTRGQQVTLSCSPISGHRSVSWYQQTPGQGLQFLFEYFSETQRNKGNFPGRFSGRQFSNSRSEMNVSTLELGDSALYLCASSGRGGKTDTQYFGPGTRLTVL.

This clone showed up just once. This chain connects TRBV6-1 to TRBJ1-6; D may be TRBD1 (5 bases). This CDR3 has 14 amino acids. CDR1 is MNHNS and CDR2 is SASEGT in the germline V gene. The ends were cut back, 2 bases at V and 10 bases at J, with 12 bases in the middle. The CDR3 DNA reads TGTGCCAGCAGTGAACAAAACTCAGGGTCACCCCTCCACTTT. This encodes CASSEQNSGSPLHF.

The gene calls are TRBV9 and TRBJ2-2, with D tentatively TRBD2 (6 bases). The CDR3 is 16 residues long. V shed 0 bases and J shed 7 bases, with 16 bases lying between them. Germline V gene data show CDR1 as SGDLS and CDR2 as YYNGEE. CDR3 nucleotides: TGTGCCAGCAGCGTAGCGGCGGGGCCGAATCGCGGGGAGCTGTTTTTT. It is translated as CASSVAAGPNRGELFF.

The chain joins TRBV10-3 to TRBJ1-1, with 7 nucleotides matching TRBD1. V shed 4 bases and J 2 bases; nucleotides not matched to a gene: 4. Germline-derived CDR1 and CDR2 are ENHRY and SYGVKD. This CDR3 region has 14 residues. The CDR3 loop is CAISAGTANTEAFF. CDR3 nucleotide sequence: TGTGCCATCAGTGCCGGGACAGCAAACACTGAAGCTTTCTTT.

Turning to this clone: A read error may account for a junction end that differs from germline. The J gene is TRBJ1-6, the V gene TRBV18; D gene uncertain. The CDR3 is made up of 18 amino acids. Germline V gene sequence: CDR1 KGHSH, CDR2 LQKENI. CDR3 nucleotide sequence: TGTGCCAGCTCCCCACCAGTCACAGTAGGGACCTATAATTCACCCCTCCACTTT. Its protein product is CASSPPVTVGTYNSPLHF.

The genes are TRBV24-1 and TRBJ1-4; no clear D gene. This CDR3 is built from 14 residues. Germline V lookup: CDR1 KGHDR, CDR2 SFDVKD. The ends were cut back, 2 bases at V and 4 bases at J, with 7 bases in the middle. The CDR3 sequence: CATSDSSFNEKLFF. CDR3 DNA: TGTGCCACCAGTGATTCGAGCTTTAATGAAAAACTGTTTTTT.

A few counts support this clone. The rearrangement links TRBV7-9 to TRBJ1-6; possible D gene TRBD1, 5 bases. The V gene's germline CDR1 is SEHNR and CDR2 FQNEAQ (reference sequence). The CDR3 totals 13 residues. The V and J ends lost 3 bases and 9 bases respectively, with 9 bases between them. The CDR3 DNA follows: TGTGCCAGCAGCTTCCCAGGGAGTTCACCCCTCCACTTT. The encoded protein is CASSFPGSSPLHF.